A single sample is the source of the 9 T cell receptor beta chains below, sequenced in a study of cytomegalovirus exposure and HLA in healthy donors. Here immunoSEQ multiplex PCR was the method, and the copy in TCRdb shows in-frame clones only, minus some. The profile shows about 170,000 clones, around nine tenths of them singletons. The sample consisted of PBMCs. All receptors derive from a man between 18 and 35 years old in good health and CMV-seropositive.

This chain joins TRBV9 and TRBJ2-5; a weak D match, TRBD2 (6 bases). This CDR3 has 15 residues. The germline gives CDR1 SGDLS, CDR2 YYNGEE. The V end was cut by 2 bases, the J end by 4 bases, with 15 bases between. Here the CDR3 reads CASSVGGGAGETQYF. The CDR3 DNA is TGTGCCAGCAGCGTGGGAGGCGGAGCGGGAGAGACCCAGTACTTC. Together with reference TRBV9 and TRBJ2-5, the CDR3 gives the full variable domain: DSGVTQTPKHLITATGQRVTLRCSPRSGDLSVYWYQQSLDQGLQFLIQYYNGEERAKGNILERFSAQQFPDLHSELNLSSLELGDSALYFCASSVGGGAGETQYFGPGTRLLVL.

The chain combines TRBV29-1 with TRBJ2-7, with 11 bases fitting TRBD1. Germline V gene sequence: CDR1 SQVTM, CDR2 ANQGSEA. The CDR3 sequence is 16 residues long. After removal of 1 base from V and 2 bases from J, the junction contained 7 bases not matched to a gene. The CDR3 here is CSVEAPRDRGAYEQYF. CDR3 DNA sequence: TGCAGCGTTGAAGCCCCAAGGGACAGGGGGGCCTACGAGCAGTACTTC.

J is TRBJ1-1 and V is TRBV7-9, with 8 nucleotides matching TRBD1. The germline V gene has CDR1 SEHNR and CDR2 FQNEAQ (reference sequence). The CDR3 loop spans 12 amino acids. The V gene end was trimmed by 0 bases and the J gene end by 10 bases; junction bases not matched to a gene: 1. CDR3 in amino acids: CASSLATGVAFF. CDR3 sequence (DNA): TGTGCCAGCAGCTTAGCGACAGGGGTAGCTTTCTTT.

The rearrangement joins TRBV4-3 to TRBJ2-1, with TRBD2 matching over 9 bases. Germline CDR1 and CDR2: LGHNA and YSLEER. J was trimmed by 5 bases and V by 5 bases; bases with no gene match: 7. The CDR3 loop spans 15 amino acids. This chain's CDR3 is CASSKLAGANNEQFF. The CDR3, as DNA: TGCGCCAGCAGCAAATTAGCGGGAGCAAACAATGAGCAGTTCTTC.

The V and J genes are TRBV18 and TRBJ1-4; D ambiguous. Germline CDR1 is KGHSH and CDR2 is LQKENI. This CDR3 region has 14 residues. The V end was cut by 3 bases, the J end by 4 bases, with 9 bases between. The CDR3 nucleotides read TGTGCCAGCTCACCGGCAGGAAATAATGAAAAACTGTTTTTT. It encodes CASSPAGNNEKLFF. Using reference TRBV18 and TRBJ1-4 for the parts outside the CDR3, the full variable domain is NAGVMQNPRHLVRRRGQEARLRCSPMKGHSHVYWYRQLPEEGLKFMVYLQKENIIDESGMPKERFSAEFPKEGPSILRIQQVVRGDSAAYFCASSPAGNNEKLFFGSGTQLSVL.

The chain joins TRBV5-1 to TRBJ2-1, with unresolved D. Trimming removed 1 base at V and 5 bases at J, with 10 bases between. The CDR3 totals 14 residues. Germline V gene lookup returns CDR1 SGHRS and CDR2 YFSETQ. DNA for the CDR3: TGCGCCAGCAGCTTGTCGGCGGAGAACAATGAGCAGTTCTTC. It specifies CASSLSAENNEQFF.

V gene TRBV2 combines with J gene TRBJ1-2; no clear D. V dropped 6 bases and J dropped 5 bases, with 10 bases sitting between them. The V gene's germline CDR1 is SNHLY and CDR2 FYNNEI. This CDR3 has 12 amino acids. CDR3 in amino acids: CASSPPQYGYTF. The CDR3, as DNA: TGTGCCAGCAGCCCCCCACAGTATGGCTACACCTTC.

The chain has TRBV30 and TRBJ1-1, with 7 bases lining up with TRBD1. The germline V gene has CDR1 GTSNPN and CDR2 SVGIG (reference sequence). The CDR3 consists of 12 residues. The trim removed 2 bases at V and 5 bases at J, leaving 2 bases unmatched. As DNA, the CDR3 is TGTGCCTGGAGTAAGGGGGCAACTGAAGCTTTCTTT. Protein: CAWSKGATEAFF. The complete variable domain, with remaining parts taken from reference TRBV30 and TRBJ1-1, reads SQTIHQWPATLVQPVGSPLSLECTVEGTSNPNLYWYRQAAGRGLQLLFYSVGIGQISSEVPQNLSASRPQDRQFILSSKKLLLSDSGFYLCAWSKGATEAFFGQGTRLTVV.

This sequence joins TRBV11-2 and TRBJ2-1; tentative D call: TRBD2 (5 bases). The CDR3 has 16 amino acids. Germline CDR1 is SGHAT and CDR2 is FQNNGV. V lost 2 bases and J 7 bases, leaving 18 bases between the germline ends. The CDR3: CASSLRPAGQWNEQFF. The CDR3 DNA sequence: TGTGCCAGCAGCTTACGACCGGCGGGCCAATGGAATGAGCAGTTCTTC.